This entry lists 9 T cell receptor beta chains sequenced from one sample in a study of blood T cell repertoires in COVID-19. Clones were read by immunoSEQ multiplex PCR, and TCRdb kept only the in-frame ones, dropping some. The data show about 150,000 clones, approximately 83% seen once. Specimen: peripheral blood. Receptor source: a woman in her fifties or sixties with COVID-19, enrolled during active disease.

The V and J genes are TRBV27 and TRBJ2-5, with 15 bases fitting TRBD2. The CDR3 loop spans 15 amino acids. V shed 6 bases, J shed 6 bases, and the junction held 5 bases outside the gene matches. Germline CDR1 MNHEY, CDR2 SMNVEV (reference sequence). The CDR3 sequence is CASRGLAGGRQTQYF. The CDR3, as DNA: TGTGCCAGCAGGGGACTAGCGGGGGGCCGTCAGACCCAGTACTTC.

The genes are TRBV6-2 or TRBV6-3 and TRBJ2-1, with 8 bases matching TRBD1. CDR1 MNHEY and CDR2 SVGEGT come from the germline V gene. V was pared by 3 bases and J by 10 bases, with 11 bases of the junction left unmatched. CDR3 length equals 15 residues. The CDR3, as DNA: TGTGCCAGCAGTTATGAGGCAGGGGGCCGTCGGGAGCAGTTCTTC. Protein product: CASSYEAGGRREQFF.

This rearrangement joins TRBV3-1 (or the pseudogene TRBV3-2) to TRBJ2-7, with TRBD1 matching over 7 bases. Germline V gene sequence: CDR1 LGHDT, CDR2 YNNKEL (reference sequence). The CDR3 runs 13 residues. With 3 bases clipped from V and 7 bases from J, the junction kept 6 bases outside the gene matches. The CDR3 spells CASSQRGGYEQYF. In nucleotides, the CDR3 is TGTGCCAGCAGCCAGCGAGGGGGCTATGAGCAGTACTTC.

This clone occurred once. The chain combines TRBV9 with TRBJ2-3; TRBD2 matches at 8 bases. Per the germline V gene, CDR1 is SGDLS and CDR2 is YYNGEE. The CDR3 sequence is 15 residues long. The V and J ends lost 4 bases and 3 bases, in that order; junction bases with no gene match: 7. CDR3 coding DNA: TGTGCCAGCAGCCCCGGGGGGGCCCCGACAGATACGCAGTATTTT. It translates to CASSPGGAPTDTQYF.

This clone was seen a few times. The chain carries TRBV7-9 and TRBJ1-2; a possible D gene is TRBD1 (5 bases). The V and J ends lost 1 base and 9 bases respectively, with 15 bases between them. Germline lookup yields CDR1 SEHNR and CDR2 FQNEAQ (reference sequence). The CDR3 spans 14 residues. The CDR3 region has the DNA TGTGCCAGCAGCTTAGTGGGGGGTCGGTTTCGCTACACCTTC. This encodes CASSLVGGRFRYTF.

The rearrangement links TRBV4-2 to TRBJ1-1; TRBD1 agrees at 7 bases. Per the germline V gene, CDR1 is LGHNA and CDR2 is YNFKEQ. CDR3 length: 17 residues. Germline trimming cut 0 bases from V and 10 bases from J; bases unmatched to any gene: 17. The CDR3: CASSQDGAGAPRDRAFF. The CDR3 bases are TGTGCCAGCAGCCAAGATGGGGCAGGGGCCCCGCGGGACAGAGCTTTCTTT.

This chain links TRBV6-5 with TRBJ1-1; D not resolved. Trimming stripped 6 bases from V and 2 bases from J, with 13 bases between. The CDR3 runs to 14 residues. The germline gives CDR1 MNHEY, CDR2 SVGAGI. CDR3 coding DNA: TGTGCCAGCAGAGTCGGACTGCTAAACACTGAAGCTTTCTTT. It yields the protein CASRVGLLNTEAFF.

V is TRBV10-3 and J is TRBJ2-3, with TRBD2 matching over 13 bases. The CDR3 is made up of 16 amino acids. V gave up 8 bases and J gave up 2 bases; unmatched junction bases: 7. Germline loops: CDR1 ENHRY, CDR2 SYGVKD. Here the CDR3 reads CAIDTGTSGVTDTQYF. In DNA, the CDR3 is TGTGCCATCGACACCGGGACTAGCGGGGTCACAGATACGCAGTATTTT.

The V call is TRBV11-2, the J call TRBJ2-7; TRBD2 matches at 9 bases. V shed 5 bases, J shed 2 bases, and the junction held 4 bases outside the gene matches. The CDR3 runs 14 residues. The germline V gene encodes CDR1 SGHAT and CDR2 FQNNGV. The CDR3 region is CASSVTSGPYEQYF. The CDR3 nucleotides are TGTGCCAGCAGCGTGACTAGCGGCCCCTACGAGCAGTACTTC.